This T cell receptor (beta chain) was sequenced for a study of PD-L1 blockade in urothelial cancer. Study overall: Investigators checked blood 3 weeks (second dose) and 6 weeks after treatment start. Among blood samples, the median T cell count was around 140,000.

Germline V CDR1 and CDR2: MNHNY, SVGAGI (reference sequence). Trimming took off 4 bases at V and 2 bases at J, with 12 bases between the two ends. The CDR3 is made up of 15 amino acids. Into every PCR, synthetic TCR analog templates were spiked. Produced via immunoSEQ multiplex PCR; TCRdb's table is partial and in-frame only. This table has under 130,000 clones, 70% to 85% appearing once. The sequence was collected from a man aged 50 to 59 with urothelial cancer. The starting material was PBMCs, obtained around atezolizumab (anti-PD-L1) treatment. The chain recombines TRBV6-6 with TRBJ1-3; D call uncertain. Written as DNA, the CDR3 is TGTGCCAGCAGTTCCCCGACGGGGACTGGAAACACCATATATTTT. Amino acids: CASSSPTGTGNTIYF.